The rows below give T cell receptor beta chains drawn from one sample of a study of T cell repertoires in cytomegalovirus infection. Via MiXCR, TCRdb re-called the reads, giving one row per CDR3 protein. The data show roughly 150,000 distinct CDR3 sequences, roughly a quarter seen once. The material sequenced was PBMCs. These receptors originate from a human donor in good health (CMV status not recorded). Some clones in this sample may be carry-over from other donors' samples. The CDR3 runs from the conserved cysteine through the conserved F or W. A D gene is named only where the DNA matches it firmly. The size field is filled for only some rows; it gives once, few, many or a size class.

clone size: few
J gene: TRBJ2-5
V gene: TRBV6-1
D gene: TRBD2
CDR3 protein: CASSEAQAGRETQYF
CDR3 DNA: TGTGCCAGCAGTGAAGCGCAAGCGGGACGTGAGACCCAGTACTTC

clone size: .
J gene: TRBJ1-1
V gene: TRBV2
D gene: .
CDR3 protein: CASSSSQARNTEAFF
CDR3 DNA: TGTGCCAGCAGTTCAAGCCAGGCGAGGAACACTGAAGCTTTCTTT

clone size: few
J gene: TRBJ2-5
V gene: TRBV11-2
D gene: TRBD1
CDR3 protein: CASSFWAGGLETQYF
CDR3 DNA: TGTGCCAGCAGCTTCTGGGCAGGGGGCTTGGAGACCCAGTACTTC

clone size: many
J gene: TRBJ2-4
V gene: TRBV7-2
D gene: .
CDR3 protein: CASSLSAVKNIQYF
CDR3 DNA: TGTGCCAGCAGCTTGTCAGCGGTTAAAAACATTCAGTACTTC

clone size: .
J gene: TRBJ1-4
V gene: TRBV28
D gene: .
CDR3 protein: CASSLSFLGAGEKLFF
CDR3 DNA: TGTGCCAGCAGTTTAAGTTTCTTGGGGGCAGGTGAAAAACTGTTTTTT

clone size: few
J gene: TRBJ1-2
V gene: TRBV6-2/TRBV6-3
D gene: TRBD1
CDR3 protein: CASSYSSQGARDGYTF
CDR3 DNA: TGTGCCAGCAGTTACTCGAGTCAGGGGGCGCGGGACGGCTACACCTTC

clone size: .
J gene: TRBJ1-6
V gene: TRBV20-1
D gene: .
CDR3 protein: CSANSLDLSSPLHF
CDR3 DNA: TGCAGTGCTAATTCATTGGATCTTAGTTCACCCCTCCACTTT

clone size: many
J gene: TRBJ1-2
V gene: TRBV12-3/TRBV12-4
D gene: .
CDR3 protein: CASSPKGSVSTF
CDR3 DNA: TGTGCCAGCAGTCCCAAAGGGTCGGTTAGCACCTTC

clone size: many
J gene: TRBJ2-1
V gene: TRBV7-3
D gene: .
CDR3 protein: CASSQGVGYNEQFF
CDR3 DNA: TGTGCCAGCAGCCAAGGGGTGGGCTACAATGAGCAGTTCTTC

clone size: .
J gene: TRBJ2-7
V gene: TRBV28
D gene: .
CDR3 protein: CASSSRVTALSSYEQYF
CDR3 DNA: TGTGCCAGCAGTTCCCGGGTGACAGCCCTGAGCTCCTACGAGCAGTACTTC

clone size: .
J gene: TRBJ2-3
V gene: TRBV10-2
D gene: .
CDR3 protein: CASSDEETDTQYF
CDR3 DNA: TGCGCCAGCAGTGATGAGGAGACAGATACGCAGTATTTT

clone size: many
J gene: TRBJ1-4
V gene: TRBV11-2
D gene: TRBD1
CDR3 protein: CASSTRTGPEKLFF
CDR3 DNA: TGTGCCAGCAGCACACGGACAGGGCCCGAAAAACTGTTTTTT

clone size: .
J gene: TRBJ1-5
V gene: TRBV28
D gene: .
CDR3 protein: CASTLSNQPQHF
CDR3 DNA: TGTGCCAGCACGCTTAGCAATCAGCCCCAGCATTTT

clone size: .
J gene: TRBJ1-2
V gene: TRBV30
D gene: .
CDR3 protein: CAWSKPLYLDGYTF
CDR3 DNA: TGTGCCTGGAGTAAACCGCTGTACCTGGATGGCTACACCTTC

clone size: .
J gene: TRBJ2-7
V gene: TRBV6-2/TRBV6-3
D gene: TRBD1
CDR3 protein: CASSYGTANSYEQYF
CDR3 DNA: TGTGCCAGCAGTTATGGGACAGCAAATAGCTACGAGCAGTACTTC

clone size: few
J gene: TRBJ1-3
V gene: TRBV29-1
D gene: .
CDR3 protein: CSVEDVMGPGNTIYF
CDR3 DNA: TGCAGCGTTGAAGATGTAATGGGCCCTGGAAACACCATATATTTT

clone size: .
J gene: TRBJ2-3
V gene: TRBV28
D gene: TRBD2
CDR3 protein: CASSFGGRPTDTQYF
CDR3 DNA: TGTGCCAGCAGTTTCGGCGGGAGGCCGACAGATACGCAGTATTTT

clone size: .
J gene: TRBJ2-7
V gene: TRBV28
D gene: TRBD1
CDR3 protein: CVSTSRDSRSYEQYF
CDR3 DNA: TGTGTCAGCACCTCACGGGACAGTCGCTCCTACGAGCAGTACTTC

clone size: few
J gene: TRBJ1-1
V gene: TRBV5-1
D gene: .
CDR3 protein: CASSSSLFDRLSHTEAFF
CDR3 DNA: TGCGCCAGCAGCTCGTCGTTATTTGACAGGCTAAGTCACACTGAAGCTTTCTTT

clone size: few
J gene: TRBJ1-1
V gene: TRBV4-2
D gene: TRBD1
CDR3 protein: CASSTPGGEFNTEAFF
CDR3 DNA: TGTGCCAGCAGCACTCCAGGGGGCGAGTTCAACACTGAAGCTTTCTTT

clone size: .
J gene: TRBJ2-7
V gene: TRBV6-6
D gene: TRBD2
CDR3 protein: CASRTLAGVSYEQYF
CDR3 DNA: TGTGCCAGCAGGACCCTAGCGGGAGTTTCCTACGAGCAGTACTTC

clone size: .
J gene: TRBJ1-1
V gene: TRBV7-3
D gene: .
CDR3 protein: CASSTTENTEAFF
CDR3 DNA: TGTGCCAGCAGCACGACAGAAAACACTGAAGCTTTCTTT

clone size: .
J gene: TRBJ1-3
V gene: TRBV19
D gene: .
CDR3 protein: CATTQNSGNTICF
CDR3 DNA: TGTGCCACCACGCAGAACTCTGGAAACACCATATGTTTT

clone size: many
J gene: TRBJ2-1
V gene: TRBV28
D gene: .
CDR3 protein: CASSSPRQFNEQFF
CDR3 DNA: TGTGCCAGCAGTTCGCCCCGACAATTCAATGAGCAGTTCTTC

clone size: .
J gene: TRBJ2-4
V gene: TRBV28
D gene: .
CDR3 protein: CASSPLPNIQYF
CDR3 DNA: TGTGCCAGCAGTCCCCTACCAAACATTCAGTACTTC

clone size: .
J gene: TRBJ1-1
V gene: TRBV15
D gene: .
CDR3 protein: CATSRRDGPNTEAFF
CDR3 DNA: TGTGCCACCAGCAGAAGGGACGGCCCGAACACTGAAGCTTTCTTT

clone size: .
J gene: TRBJ2-5
V gene: TRBV7-8
D gene: .
CDR3 protein: CASSRLSQETQYF
CDR3 DNA: TGTGCCAGCAGCCGACTGTCCCAAGAGACCCAGTACTTC

clone size: .
J gene: TRBJ2-5
V gene: TRBV6-2/TRBV6-3
D gene: TRBD1
CDR3 protein: CASSFPGQGPETQYF
CDR3 DNA: TGTGCCAGCAGCTTTCCGGGACAGGGACCGGAGACCCAGTACTTC

clone size: .
J gene: TRBJ1-1
V gene: TRBV20-1
D gene: TRBD1
CDR3 protein: CSANLGTDNTEAFF
CDR3 DNA: TGCAGTGCTAATTTAGGGACAGATAACACTGAAGCTTTCTTT

clone size: few
J gene: TRBJ1-1
V gene: TRBV7-9
D gene: .
CDR3 protein: CASSPTPDTEAFF
CDR3 DNA: TGTGCCAGCAGCCCAACACCGGACACTGAAGCTTTCTTT

clone size: many
J gene: TRBJ2-7
V gene: TRBV7-2
D gene: .
CDR3 protein: CASSVGSYDEQYF
CDR3 DNA: TGTGCCAGCAGCGTCGGAAGTTATGACGAGCAGTACTTC

clone size: few
J gene: TRBJ1-5
V gene: TRBV4-2
D gene: .
CDR3 protein: CASSHVVGGNQPQHF
CDR3 DNA: TGTGCCAGCAGCCACGTAGTAGGGGGTAATCAGCCCCAGCATTTT

clone size: few
J gene: TRBJ1-4
V gene: TRBV7-9
D gene: TRBD1
CDR3 protein: CASSRQGANEKLFF
CDR3 DNA: TGTGCCAGCAGCAGACAGGGCGCGAATGAAAAACTGTTTTTT

clone size: .
J gene: TRBJ2-3
V gene: TRBV20-1
D gene: TRBD2
CDR3 protein: CSARREEADTQYF
CDR3 DNA: TGCAGTGCTAGGCGGGAGGAAGCAGATACGCAGTATTTT

clone size: many
J gene: TRBJ1-1
V gene: TRBV7-3
D gene: .
CDR3 protein: CASSLRRDTEAFF
CDR3 DNA: TGTGCCAGCAGCTTAAGGCGCGACACTGAAGCTTTCTTT

clone size: few
J gene: TRBJ2-7
V gene: TRBV7-3
D gene: TRBD2
CDR3 protein: CASSLGGGLADSYEQYF
CDR3 DNA: TGTGCCAGCAGCTTAGGAGGTGGGCTAGCGGACTCCTACGAGCAGTACTTC

clone size: few
J gene: TRBJ2-1
V gene: TRBV28
D gene: .
CDR3 protein: CASSLRARWFF
CDR3 DNA: TGTGCCAGCAGTTTAAGAGCTCGGTGGTTCTTC

clone size: few
J gene: TRBJ1-5
V gene: TRBV29-1
D gene: TRBD1
CDR3 protein: CSVAIGGQANQPQHF
CDR3 DNA: TGCAGCGTTGCAATTGGGGGACAGGCTAATCAGCCCCAGCATTTT

clone size: .
J gene: TRBJ2-3
V gene: TRBV20-1
D gene: TRBD1
CDR3 protein: CSATDRLTDTQYF
CDR3 DNA: TGCAGTGCCACGGACAGGCTCACAGATACGCAGTATTTT

clone size: many
J gene: TRBJ2-3
V gene: TRBV6-2/TRBV6-3
D gene: TRBD2
CDR3 protein: CASSYLGLVDTQYF
CDR3 DNA: TGTGCCAGCAGTTACTTGGGACTAGTGGATACGCAGTATTTT

clone size: .
J gene: TRBJ2-1
V gene: TRBV14
D gene: .
CDR3 protein: CASSGGYEQFF
CDR3 DNA: TGTGCCAGCAGCGGGGGATATGAGCAGTTCTTC

clone size: .
J gene: TRBJ2-4
V gene: TRBV28
D gene: TRBD1
CDR3 protein: CASRNPGGADKNIQYF
CDR3 DNA: TGTGCCAGCAGAAATCCAGGGGGCGCCGACAAAAACATTCAGTACTTC

clone size: .
J gene: TRBJ2-7
V gene: TRBV18
D gene: .
CDR3 protein: CASSPQDGRGDEQYF
CDR3 DNA: TGTGCCAGCTCACCACAGGATGGCAGGGGAGACGAGCAGTACTTC

clone size: few
J gene: TRBJ1-2
V gene: TRBV6-5
D gene: TRBD1
CDR3 protein: CASSLGQGPYGYTF
CDR3 DNA: TGTGCCAGCAGCCTGGGACAGGGTCCCTATGGCTACACCTTC

clone size: many
J gene: TRBJ2-2
V gene: TRBV7-7
D gene: .
CDR3 protein: CASSSVTGNTGELFF
CDR3 DNA: TGTGCTAGCAGTTCTGTTACAGGGAACACCGGGGAGCTGTTTTTT

clone size: many
J gene: TRBJ2-6
V gene: TRBV7-8
D gene: .
CDR3 protein: CASSLGSSGANVLTF
CDR3 DNA: TGTGCCAGCAGCTTAGGGAGCTCTGGGGCCAACGTCCTGACTTTC

clone size: .
J gene: TRBJ2-3
V gene: TRBV6-5
D gene: .
CDR3 protein: CASSYSTGPSTDTQYF
CDR3 DNA: TGTGCCAGCAGTTACAGTACAGGGCCTTCCACAGATACGCAGTATTTT

clone size: .
J gene: TRBJ2-5
V gene: TRBV11-2
D gene: .
CDR3 protein: CASSRGVQETQYF
CDR3 DNA: TGTGCCAGCAGTAGGGGAGTCCAAGAGACCCAGTACTTC

clone size: .
J gene: TRBJ2-5
V gene: TRBV15
D gene: TRBD1
CDR3 protein: CATSRGGTEETQYF
CDR3 DNA: TGTGCCACCAGCAGAGGAGGGACAGAAGAGACCCAGTACTTC

clone size: once
J gene: TRBJ1-1
V gene: TRBV7-2
D gene: TRBD1
CDR3 protein: CASSHRDSKEAFF
CDR3 DNA: TGTGCCAGCAGCCACCGGGACAGTAAGGAAGCTTTCTTT